The 18 T cell receptor beta chains below were found in one sample sequenced in a study of CD8 T cells in ankylosing spondylitis (dated by TCRdb to about 2017). Receptor amplification or capture employed 5' RACE. The instrument given in TCRdb is Illumina HiSeq 2500. TCRdb trimmed the raw reads at Q25, called clones with MiXCR and kept productive beta chains. Rows with a matching CDR3 protein are joined into one entry that keeps the most common DNA and genes. Within this sample are about 250,000 distinct CDR3 sequences, with 30% to 35% of them counted one time only. The ten biggest clones cover approximately 4.6% of the sample. The sample was blood, either unsorted or a sorted T cell fraction (not recorded which). These receptors originate from a male donor with ankylosing spondylitis or in good health (not recorded which).

The chain carries TRBV20-1 and TRBJ2-5; 8 nucleotides align to TRBD2. The ends lost 0 bases at V and 3 bases at J; junction bases unmatched: 6. Germline V lookup: CDR1 DFQATT, CDR2 SNEGSKA (reference sequence). The CDR3 consists of 15 residues. The CDR3 DNA is TGCAGTGCTAGAGAGGGGTTAGCGGGAAAAGAGACCCAGTACTTC. As protein: CSAREGLAGKETQYF.

The chain is built from TRBV29-1 and TRBJ1-2, with D possibly matching TRBD1 (6 bases). CDR3 length: 12 residues. Germline V gene data show CDR1 as SQVTM and CDR2 as ANQGSEA. Trimming removed 5 bases at V and 8 bases at J, with 15 bases between. CDR3 in DNA: TGCAGCGTTCAGGCGGGGGCGCAAGGCTACACCTTC. Translated, it gives CSVQAGAQGYTF.

This chain uses TRBV18 with TRBJ2-5; TRBD1 is a possible D gene (6 bases). The CDR3 sequence is 14 residues long. Per germline, CDR1 KGHSH and CDR2 LQKENI. The V end lost 5 bases, the J end lost 2 bases, and 12 bases lay between the germline ends. The DNA of the CDR3 is TGTGCCAGCTCAACGGACAGCCAACAAGAGACCCAGTACTTC. Translating it yields CASSTDSQQETQYF.

The chain carries TRBV5-1 and TRBJ2-3; D may match TRBD1 or TRBD2 (6 bases each). V was shortened by 0 bases and J by 2 bases, with 10 bases between the two germline ends. Germline V gives CDR1 SGHRS, CDR2 YFSETQ. The CDR3 runs 15 residues. The CDR3 nucleotides read TGCGCCAGCAGCTTGGTATGGGGGGCCACAGATACGCAGTATTTT. It codes for CASSLVWGATDTQYF. Full variable domain (rest looked up from reference TRBV5-1 and TRBJ2-3): KAGVTQTPRYLIKTRGQQVTLSCSPISGHRSVSWYQQTPGQGLQFLFEYFSETQRNKGNFPGRFSGRQFSNSRSEMNVSTLELGDSALYLCASSLVWGATDTQYFGPGTRLTVL.

This clonotype has more than one count but fewer than ten. The chain employs TRBV6-5 and TRBJ1-1; the D is unclear. The CDR3 covers 16 residues. Between the trimmed V and J ends, which lost 0 bases and 4 bases, there was a span of 15 bases. CDR1 and CDR2 (germline): MNHEY, SVGAGI. The CDR3 here is CASSYSSAGLGTEAFF. CDR3 sequence (DNA): TGTGCCAGCAGTTACTCTAGCGCAGGTTTGGGCACTGAAGCTTTCTTT.

This clonotype turned up a few times. V usage is TRBV5-1 and J usage is TRBJ1-1, with 7 positions matching TRBD1. Per the germline V gene, CDR1 is SGHRS and CDR2 is YFSETQ. The length of the CDR3 is 14 residues. The junction had 5 bases not matched to a gene; V was cut back by 4 bases and J by 2 bases. This CDR3 reads CASSRTGPNTEAFF. The CDR3 DNA sequence: TGCGCCAGCAGCAGGACAGGTCCAAACACTGAAGCTTTCTTT.

The chain links TRBV12-3 or TRBV12-4 to TRBJ1-6; TRBD1 agrees at 11 bases. The CDR3 loop spans 15 amino acids. J gave up 9 bases and V 3 bases, and 4 bases lay outside the gene matches. The CDR3 is CASSLGTGGSSPLHF. CDR3 sequence (DNA): TGTGCCAGCAGTTTGGGGACAGGGGGGAGTTCACCCCTCCACTTT.

The rearrangement uses TRBV5-1 and TRBJ2-7; TRBD2 agrees at 10 bases. This CDR3 has 14 amino acids. Trimming removed 2 bases from V and 5 bases from J; junction bases left unmatched: 4. Germline CDR1 reads SGHRS; CDR2 reads YFSETQ. The CDR3 protein is CASSFGTSVHEQYF. CDR3 DNA sequence: TGCGCCAGCAGCTTCGGGACTAGCGTACACGAGCAGTACTTC.

The rearrangement uses TRBV3-1 and TRBJ2-1; a possible D gene is TRBD1 (7 bases). The CDR3 has 15 amino acids. Per germline, CDR1 LGHDT and CDR2 YNNKEL (reference sequence). V was clipped by 4 bases and J by 7 bases, with 17 bases between them. DNA for the CDR3: TGTGCCAGCAGCCGAACTAGCAGGGGGAAAAATGAGCAGTTCTTC. Encoded protein: CASSRTSRGKNEQFF.

The chain couples TRBV12-3 or TRBV12-4 to TRBJ2-3; no clear D gene. The CDR3 loop spans 14 amino acids. Trimming cost V 7 bases and J 5 bases, with 16 bases left between them. CDR3 sequence reads: CASTAASREDTQYF. CDR3 DNA sequence: TGTGCCAGCACCGCGGCCAGTCGAGAAGATACGCAGTATTTT.

The V gene is TRBV6-1, the J gene TRBJ2-3; D is ambiguous. The CDR3 length is 16 residues. V was trimmed by 6 bases and J by 6 bases, leaving 22 bases between them. The germline CDR1 and CDR2 sequences are MNHNS and SASEGT. This CDR3 reads CASSIYGPNNMDTQYF. The CDR3 region has the DNA TGTGCCAGCAGCATTTACGGCCCCAACAATATGGATACGCAGTATTTT.

This rearrangement joins TRBV6-1 to TRBJ2-7; TRBD2 matches 10 bases. Trimming cost V 8 bases and J 6 bases; bases outside gene matches: 19. The length of the CDR3 is 17 residues. The germline gives CDR1 MNHNS, CDR2 SASEGT. CDR3 in DNA: TGTGCCAGCTCTCGGCTAGCGGGGGACGGCCATTCTGGCGAGCAGTACTTC. It codes for CASSRLAGDGHSGEQYF.

The CDR3, as DNA: TGTGCCATCTGTTCGGGGTCTAGCGGGGGCTCGTTTTCTGAGACCCAGTACTTC. Its protein product is CAICSGSSGGSFSETQYF. The rearrangement uses TRBV3-1 and TRBJ2-5, with 10 bases identical to TRBD2. The CDR3 covers 18 residues. CDR1 and CDR2 (germline): LGHDT, YNNKEL (reference sequence). V lost 10 bases, J lost 5 bases, and 22 bases stayed unmatched.

This clonotype has only a few counts. The rearrangement uses TRBV6-1 and TRBJ2-7; the match to TRBD1 covers 8 bases. The CDR3 runs to 18 residues. Germline V gene data show CDR1 as MNHNS and CDR2 as SASEGT. Unmatched junction bases numbered 14, after V lost 4 bases and J lost 0 bases. CDR3 protein: CASSGFISGQGGSYEQYF. In DNA, the CDR3 is TGTGCCAGCAGTGGATTTATCTCAGGACAGGGCGGCTCCTACGAGCAGTACTTC.

Only a few counts were recorded for this clonotype. The chain couples TRBV5-6 to TRBJ2-1, with D possibly being TRBD1 or TRBD2 (5 bases each). Per the germline V gene, CDR1 is SGHDT and CDR2 is YYEEEE. V lost 0 bases and J 2 bases, leaving 9 bases between the germline ends. CDR3 size: 15 residues. CDR3 residues: CASSLGDGTYNEQFF. The CDR3 coding sequence is TGTGCCAGCAGCTTGGGGGACGGGACCTACAATGAGCAGTTCTTC.

This clonotype was observed a handful of times. The rearrangement uses TRBV20-1 and TRBJ2-3, with 8 positions matching TRBD2. The CDR3 extends over 18 amino acids. V lost 1 base and J lost 0; bases outside the gene matches: 12. Germline lookup yields CDR1 DFQATT and CDR2 SNEGSKA (reference sequence). The CDR3 region is CSARGTGTSDLSTDTQYF. The DNA for the CDR3 is TGCAGTGCTAGAGGAACCGGGACTAGTGACCTTAGCACAGATACGCAGTATTTT.

This clonotype showed up just a few times. The gene calls are TRBV5-1 and TRBJ1-2, with 7 positions matching TRBD1. The CDR3 spans 14 residues. CDR1 and CDR2 (germline): SGHRS, YFSETQ. With V trimmed by 4 bases and J by 6 bases, 9 bases remained unmatched. The CDR3 spells CASSQATGRNGYTF. CDR3 DNA: TGCGCCAGCAGCCAGGCGACAGGGAGGAATGGCTACACCTTC.

This clonotype occurred a few times. This rearrangement joins TRBV12-3 or TRBV12-4 to TRBJ2-1; D is undetermined. Trimming pared 3 bases from V and 2 bases from J, leaving 8 bases between. The CDR3 is made up of 14 amino acids. The CDR3 spells CASSLAATYNEQFF. The CDR3 bases are TGTGCCAGCAGTTTGGCGGCAACCTACAATGAGCAGTTCTTC.